This entry describes one T cell receptor (beta chain). Its antigen is unidentified. The assay was immunoSEQ multiplex PCR, and TCRdb's table has in-frame clones only and misses some. The top ten clones hold approximately 2.7% of a sample with tens of thousands of clones, around 93% of them seen once. Peripheral blood was collected from the related graft donor on the marrow donation day. The data derive from a study of T cells after posttransplantation cyclophosphamide. Study-wide results and limits: Donor CD8+ memory clones often dominated recipient blood repertoires at later times. TRB clonality was highly associated with recipient CMV seropositivity and reactivation.

CDR1 and CDR2 from the germline V gene are MNHNY and SVGAGI (reference sequence). The CDR3 spans 15 residues. V gave up 3 bases and J gave up 0 bases; unmatched junction bases: 1. The material sequenced was PBMCs. The chain joins TRBV6-6 to TRBJ1-4; 7 bases are a match to TRBD1. The receptor was isolated from a woman aged 30 to 39 in good health and a related stem cell transplant donor. DNA of the CDR3: TGTGCCAGCAGTTATGGGACAGCAACTAATGAAAAACTGTTTTTT. It encodes CASSYGTATNEKLFF.